The T cell receptor (beta chain) under discussion was sequenced for a study of a mutant IDH1 vaccine in newly diagnosed glioma. Overall study context: Patients began vaccination 4-6 weeks after radiotherapy alone, or with temozolomide cycles. It was at week 35 that visit V12 occurred, and at week 47 that visit V13 did. Therapy received beforehand was radiotherapy, temozolomide, or both, with most patients given both.

Time point reported: week 47, end of study. The study gave 300 ug of mutant IDH1 20-mer peptide per vaccine dose, with topical imiquimod. The table came from immunoSEQ multiplex PCR; TCRdb's copy has only in-frame clones and leaves some out. The repertoire holds approximately 22,000 clones, with around 80% as singletons. Concerning this clone itself: The antigen remains undetermined.

The CDR3 has 14 residues. The V gene lost 3 bases and the J gene lost 0 bases, with 6 bases spanning the gap. In germline, CDR1 is SGHVS, CDR2 FNYEAQ. The source was PBMCs, collected from a glioma patient whose treatment included an IDH1 peptide vaccine. The receptor's source is a man between 40 and 49 years old with glioma. Some clones in this sample may be carry-over from other donors' samples. The chain links TRBV7-6 to TRBJ1-3, with unresolved D. CDR3 loop: CASSFMGSGNTIYF. The CDR3 DNA follows: TGTGCCAGCAGCTTCATGGGCTCTGGAAACACCATATATTTT.